This TCR beta chain was recovered during a study of beta chain features in type 1 diabetes. General study findings and limits: All four CD4+ subsets from Type 1 diabetes patients carried moderately but significantly shorter TCRB CDR3s. In comparison with healthy donors, patients had naive, central memory and Treg TCRB repertoires that appeared more similar.

Only a few counts were recorded for this clone. Its antigen is as yet unknown. Since all of the isolated RNA was reverse transcribed, expressed TCRB transcripts were what got sequenced. TCRdb's copy holds only in-frame clones and misses some; the assay was immunoSEQ multiplex PCR. In the table there are more than 250,000 clones, about 13% of which are singletons. Sorting of CD4+ naive, central memory, regulatory and stem cell-like memory cells was performed via CD45RO/CCR7/CD25/CD127/CD95/CD27. Germline V gene sequence: CDR1 SGHRS, CDR2 YFSETQ. CDR3 length equals 15 residues. V was clipped by 0 bases and J by 0 bases, with 7 bases between them.

Sequenced sample: naive CD4+ T cells from blood. V gene TRBV5-1 combines with J gene TRBJ2-1, with D possibly matching TRBD1 (5 bases). The origin of this receptor is a man aged 25-45 years with type 1 diabetes. CDR3 nucleotide sequence: TGCGCCAGCAGCTTGGACAGGAGCTCCTACAATGAGCAGTTCTTC. Translation gives CASSLDRSSYNEQFF.